The clone carrying this T cell receptor (beta chain) was counted once. The data derive from a study of blood T cell repertoires in COVID-19. Study overall: Specimens from acute and convalescent COVID-19 originated in the United States, Italy and Spain. PBMCs, B-cell-depleted T cells, or T cells provided the cDNA or gDNA that made up the material.

Authors' data handling: Estimation of nucleated cell counts relied on the amplification of reference gene primers. Clones were sequenced by immunoSEQ multiplex PCR, and TCRdb holds only the in-frame ones, with some missing. Clone size and the V and J calls come from that table; the DNA yielded D and trimming. The sample comprises 300,000 to 350,000 clones, approximately 89% of which are singletons, and about 1.5% rests with the top ten. Patients from Seattle were sampled longitudinally, starting during active infection. Input material: peripheral blood. This sequence was found in a young woman with COVID-19, enrolled during active disease.

For the CDR3, the DNA is TGTGCCAGCAGCTTAGCACTAGCGGGGGGGCGCACAGATACGCAGTATTTT. Protein product: CASSLALAGGRTDTQYF. The chain is built from TRBV7-2 and TRBJ2-3; 13 nucleotides agree with TRBD2. The CDR3 is 17 residues long. Unmatched junction bases numbered 1, after V lost 0 bases and J lost 1 base. Germline V gene data show CDR1 as SGHTA and CDR2 as FQGNSA.